In its sample, the clone carrying this T cell receptor beta chain was seen a few times. Its antigen remains unidentified. Sequencing was performed with immunoSEQ multiplex PCR; in TCRdb, only in-frame clones are kept and a portion is missing. The data show 550,000 to 850,000 clones, approximately 79% seen once. These data come from a study of shared clonotypes between healthy human individuals. Study-level points and caveats: What rarefaction showed was incomplete sorted-subset sequencing despite large depth. In a few donors, around 5% of naive CD4 clonotypes appeared in common.

The CDR3 sequence is 16 residues long. The V segment lost 2 bases and the J segment 5 bases; nucleotides outside the gene matches: 6. Looked up from germline, CDR1 is MGHRA and CDR2 is YSYEKL. Sequencing input: memory CD4+ T cells sorted from blood. This sample's subset: CD45RA-negative fraction. The clonotype was recovered from a woman aged 25 to 39 in good health. The gene calls are TRBV4-1 and TRBJ1-6, with 7 bases aligning to TRBD1. CDR3 nucleotide sequence: TGCGCCAGCAGCCAAACGTCGACAGGGAATAATTCACCCCTCCACTTT. Translating gives CASSQTSTGNNSPLHF.